This T cell receptor (beta chain) is from a study of tumor and adjacent non-tumor tissue in lung cancer. Findings and limits, study-wide: Tumor TCR diversity, when higher, was linked to shorter survival.

The library came from three nested PCR rounds adapted from ARM-PCR protocols. Each CDR3 protein is one row after TCRdb ran MiXCR on the multiplex PCR reads. The sample includes roughly 75,000 distinct CDR3 sequences, approximately 78% of them seen just once. This clonotype was detected many times. Its antigen is as yet unknown. V lost 5 bases to trimming and J lost 7 bases, with 15 bases between them. The CDR3 has 13 residues. Germline loops: CDR1 SGHRS, CDR2 YFSETQ. The template was RNA from unsorted bulk tissue. Distant lung tissue was collected more than 3 cm away from the tumor edge. Chemotherapy-naive patients with new lung cancer underwent thoracic surgery in China, August–November 2014.

This clonotype was sampled from a man between 60 and 75 years old with non-small cell lung cancer. Sequenced sample: distant non-tumor lung tissue. The rearrangement links TRBV5-1 to TRBJ1-1; D is perhaps TRBD1 (6 bases). This chain's CDR3 is CASSSVRGDEAFF. CDR3 bases: TGCGCCAGCAGTTCCGTCAGGGGAGATGAAGCTTTCTTT.